Here is one T cell receptor beta chain with its context. The record originates from a study of blood T cells in healthy people across ages. Germline V gene data show CDR1 as MDHEN and CDR2 as SYDVKM. This CDR3 comprises 16 residues. Losses at the gene ends were 5 bases for V and 1 base for J; bases not matched to a gene: 8. A sample-barcoded 5' primer and a J-beta primer mix were used in a second PCR of roughly 6 to 11 cycles. From the 5' RACE reads, TCRdb called clonotypes with MiXCR, one entry per CDR3 protein. The table lists over 1,300,000 distinct CDR3 sequences, 59% of them singletons. V gene TRBV28 combines with J gene TRBJ2-5; TRBD1 agrees at 9 bases. Sequenced material: blood. This receptor was obtained from a man between 18 and 29 years old in good health. The CDR3 nucleotides read TGTGCCAGCAGTACTCAGGGGACAGGGCCCCAAGAGACCCAGTACTTC. Its protein product is CASSTQGTGPQETQYF.